This T cell receptor (beta chain) was sequenced in a study of cytomegalovirus exposure and HLA in healthy donors. Broader study findings: Most of the CMV-associated TCR beta chains (in a later analysis) appeared to be HLA-restricted. Accurate predictions that matched the HLA-A and HLA-B alleles of most subjects were reportedly made from TCR beta sequences.

A multiplex PCR was run with 60 Vbeta primers and 13 Jbeta primers. The protocol was immunoSEQ multiplex PCR, while the TCRdb copy is restricted to in-frame clones and leaves out a portion. The sample has 170,000 or so clones; 65% to 80% are singletons. This CDR3 is built from 21 residues. With V trimmed by 0 bases and J by 3 bases, 16 bases remained unmatched. Germline V gives CDR1 LGHNT, CDR2 FRNRAP. Note on this clone: The target antigen is unknown.

The chain has TRBV12-5 and TRBJ2-2; TRBD2 aligns across 10 bases. This TCR was recovered from a woman in her 30s in good health and CMV-seronegative. Source material: PBMCs. The CDR3 DNA reads as TGTGCTAGTGGTTTGGTACCGGGCGGACTAGCGGTGTGGGCGGACACCGGGGAGCTGTTTTTT. Translated: CASGLVPGGLAVWADTGELFF.